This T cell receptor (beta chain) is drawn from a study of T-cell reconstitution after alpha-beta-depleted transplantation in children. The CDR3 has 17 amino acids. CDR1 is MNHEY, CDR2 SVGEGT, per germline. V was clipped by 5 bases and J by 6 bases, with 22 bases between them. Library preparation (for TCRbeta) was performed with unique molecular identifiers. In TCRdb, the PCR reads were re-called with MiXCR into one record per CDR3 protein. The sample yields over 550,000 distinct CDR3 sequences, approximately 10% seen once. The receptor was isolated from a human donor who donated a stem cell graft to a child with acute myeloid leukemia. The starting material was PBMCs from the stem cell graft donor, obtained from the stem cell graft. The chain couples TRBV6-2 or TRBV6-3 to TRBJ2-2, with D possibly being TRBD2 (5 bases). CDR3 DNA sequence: TGTGCCAGCAGTCCCGGGCGACTATCTGGGCGCGCCGGGGAGCTGTTTTTT. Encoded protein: CASSPGRLSGRAGELFF.